This TCR beta chain is from a study of Graves' ophthalmopathy and Graves' hyperthyroidism. At the level of the study: Peripheral blood (taken before any treatment) was collected at initial diagnosis.

Amplification targeted the TCR beta CDR3 regions, with RNA transcripts as the source material. First-round RT-PCR relied on HTBI primers, and a second-round multiplex PCR came next. From the multiplex PCR reads, TCRdb called clonotypes with MiXCR, one entry per CDR3 protein. The sample has 210,000 or so distinct CDR3 sequences, approximately 28% seen once. General observations from the study: Among thyroid clonotypes expanded above 0.001 frequency, most also appeared in blood. For separating ophthalmopathy from stable hyperthyroidism, a 13-signature model gave 85% to 90% sensitivity and roughly 83% specificity.

Germline CDR1 reads DFQATT; CDR2 reads SNEGSKA (reference sequence). The V segment lost 5 bases and the J segment 3 bases; nucleotides outside the gene matches: 7. The CDR3 consists of 14 residues. With a duration under 3 months, ophthalmopathy in the donors showed moderate-to-severe activity, CAS ≥3 and NOSPECS ≥4. In its sample, this clonotype was seen many times. The antigen remains unidentified. The chain links TRBV20-1 to TRBJ2-3; 8 bases map to TRBD2. Sequenced input: peripheral blood. The origin of this receptor is a man between 50 and 59 years old with Graves' ophthalmopathy. The CDR3 bases are TGCAGTGCTCGGGGGGGGATTCGGACAGATACGCAGTATTTT. Translation: CSARGGIRTDTQYF.